This TCR beta chain is from a study of blood T cell repertoires in COVID-19. The CDR3 extends over 15 amino acids. Germline CDR1 and CDR2: LNHDA and SQIVND (reference sequence). V dropped 6 bases and J dropped 2 bases, with 16 bases sitting between them. TCRdb's copy holds only in-frame clones and misses some; the assay was immunoSEQ multiplex PCR. Of about 220,000 clones in the sample, over 75% were seen once. This receptor was obtained from a woman aged 70-85 years with COVID-19, enrolled during active disease. The sample consisted of peripheral blood. V usage is TRBV19 and J usage is TRBJ1-1, with D possibly being TRBD1 (5 bases). Here the CDR3 reads CASRFRTGVNTEAFF. For the CDR3, the DNA is TGTGCCAGTAGGTTCCGAACGGGGGTTAACACTGAAGCTTTCTTT.